These T cell receptor beta chains were read from a single sample in a study of regulatory T cells in long-lasting Graves disease. TCRdb reanalysed the multiplex PCR reads using MiXCR and keeps one entry per CDR3 protein. The sample has 530,000 or so distinct CDR3 sequences, about 16% seen once; the top ten hold around 11%. The same sample was also studied in work on T cells in Graves' hyperthyroidism and ophthalmopathy.

Sequencing was performed on peripheral blood mononuclear cells (PBMCs), taken at new diagnosis, from a patient treated with antithyroid drugs. Receptor source: a man aged 18 to 29 with Graves disease. The CDR3 runs from the conserved cysteine through the conserved F or W. The order of the fields is V gene, CDR3 length, J gene, CDR3 protein.

TRBV27	13	TRBJ2-3	CASRVQTTDTQYF
TRBV28	14	TRBJ2-1	CASSDGRASDEQFF
TRBV12-5	15	TRBJ2-2	CASGLVGSNTGELFF
TRBV28	16	TRBJ2-5	CASTLRIGFRQETQYF
TRBV29-1	12	TRBJ2-7	CSVSRRKYEQYF
TRBV20-1	12	TRBJ1-2	CSAPGGAGGYTF
TRBV2	17	TRBJ1-2	CASSSAGPIEGRFGYTF
TRBV5-1	15	TRBJ2-1	CASTSRDRNYNEQFF
TRBV6-1	14	TRBJ1-6	CASRGLTDNSPLHF
TRBV7-9	12	TRBJ2-1	CASSLGVNAQFF
TRBV5-8	16	TRBJ1-2	CASSSPGQGAPYGYTF
TRBV20-1	18	TRBJ2-1	CSAPRGTGFDYRYNEQFF
TRBV30	15	TRBJ1-5	CAWGEENYSNQPQHF
TRBV29-1	13	TRBJ1-6	CSVGGGVGSPLHF
TRBV27	13	TRBJ2-7	CASTDTGSYEQYF
TRBV6-1	14	TRBJ2-3	CASRTGSGTDTQYF
TRBV28	12	TRBJ1-6	CAFGGYNSPLHF
TRBV6-2/TRBV6-3	15	TRBJ1-6	CASSRTQGYNSPLHF
TRBV19	15	TRBJ1-4	CASSMIRGQGEKLFF
TRBV12-3/TRBV12-4	14	TRBJ2-7	CASRTRDRGYEQYF
TRBV29-1	12	TRBJ2-3	CFAAGPTDTQYF
TRBV6-2/TRBV6-3	14	TRBJ1-1	CASSSPGQGKLAFF
TRBV20-1	15	TRBJ2-2	CSARNTGQNSGELFF
TRBV28	16	TRBJ2-7	CASRRAGTGSSYEQYF
TRBV20-1	12	TRBJ1-1	CSAVWPGAEAFF
TRBV7-2	14	TRBJ2-5	CASSSTSGGVTQYF
TRBV10-3	15	TRBJ1-5	CAISESGTGSRPQHF
TRBV6-1	11	TRBJ2-7	CASYADGEQYF
TRBV5-1	13	TRBJ1-2	CASSLGGLGGYTF
TRBV5-1	20	TRBJ2-3	CASSGGTSGTRHGGTDTQYF
TRBV5-1	14	TRBJ1-5	CASSLAGGYQPQHF
TRBV6-2/TRBV6-3	15	TRBJ1-2	CASSEAKGLSYGYTF
TRBV7-2	16	TRBJ2-7	CASSLVGGLPSYEQYF
TRBV20-1	13	TRBJ2-7	CSAHRDPPREQYF
TRBV6-1	16	TRBJ1-1	CASSEALRVYDTEAFF
TRBV28	14	TRBJ2-7	CASVTSGISYEQYF